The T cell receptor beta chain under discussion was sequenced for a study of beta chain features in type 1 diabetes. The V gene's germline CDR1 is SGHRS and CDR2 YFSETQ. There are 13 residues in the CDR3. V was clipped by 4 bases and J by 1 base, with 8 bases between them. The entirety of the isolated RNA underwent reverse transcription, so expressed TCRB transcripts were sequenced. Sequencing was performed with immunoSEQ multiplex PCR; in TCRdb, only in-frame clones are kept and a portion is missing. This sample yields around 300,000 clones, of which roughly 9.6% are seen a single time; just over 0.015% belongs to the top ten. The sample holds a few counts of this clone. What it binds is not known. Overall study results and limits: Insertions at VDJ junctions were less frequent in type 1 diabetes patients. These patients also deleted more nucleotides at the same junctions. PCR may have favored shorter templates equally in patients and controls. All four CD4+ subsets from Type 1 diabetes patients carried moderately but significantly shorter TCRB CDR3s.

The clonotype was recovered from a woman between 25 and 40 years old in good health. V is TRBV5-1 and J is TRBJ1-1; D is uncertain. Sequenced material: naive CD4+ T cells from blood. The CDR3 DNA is TGCGCCAGCAGCACCCGCGGGAACACTGAAGCTTTCTTT. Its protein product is CASSTRGNTEAFF.